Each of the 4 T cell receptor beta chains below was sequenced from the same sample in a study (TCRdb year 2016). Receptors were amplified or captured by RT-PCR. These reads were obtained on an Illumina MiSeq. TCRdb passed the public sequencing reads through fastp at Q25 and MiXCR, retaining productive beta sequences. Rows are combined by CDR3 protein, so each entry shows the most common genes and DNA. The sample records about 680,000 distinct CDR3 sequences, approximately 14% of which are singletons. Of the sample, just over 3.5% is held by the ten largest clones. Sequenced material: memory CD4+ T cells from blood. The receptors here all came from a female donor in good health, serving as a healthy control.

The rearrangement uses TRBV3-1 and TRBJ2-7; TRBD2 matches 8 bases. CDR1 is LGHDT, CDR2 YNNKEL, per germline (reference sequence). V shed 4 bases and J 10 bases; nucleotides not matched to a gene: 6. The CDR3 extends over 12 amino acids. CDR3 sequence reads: CASSRGGTPQYF. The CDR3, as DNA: TGTGCCAGCAGCCGCGGGGGGACACCACAGTACTTC.

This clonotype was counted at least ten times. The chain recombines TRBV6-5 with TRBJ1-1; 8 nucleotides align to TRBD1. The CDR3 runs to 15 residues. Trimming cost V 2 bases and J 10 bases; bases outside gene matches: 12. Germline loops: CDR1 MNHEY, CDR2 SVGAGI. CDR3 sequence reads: CASSYGTGSPGGAFF. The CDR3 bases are TGTGCCAGCAGTTACGGGACAGGATCTCCCGGGGGAGCTTTCTTT.

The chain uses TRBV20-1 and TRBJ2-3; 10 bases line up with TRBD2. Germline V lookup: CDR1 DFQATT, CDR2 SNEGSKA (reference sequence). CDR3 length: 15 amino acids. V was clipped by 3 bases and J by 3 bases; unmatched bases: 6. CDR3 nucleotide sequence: TGCAGTGCTAGTGCTAGCGGGAGTTCAACAGATACGCAGTATTTT. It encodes CSASASGSSTDTQYF.

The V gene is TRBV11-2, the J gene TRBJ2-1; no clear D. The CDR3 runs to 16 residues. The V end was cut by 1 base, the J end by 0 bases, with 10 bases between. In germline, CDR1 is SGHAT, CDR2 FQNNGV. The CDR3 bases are TGTGCCAGCAGCTTAGTGGGGTCGGGCTCCTACAATGAGCAGTTCTTC. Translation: CASSLVGSGSYNEQFF.